Listed here is a single T cell receptor (beta chain). Its antigen is currently unknown. TCRdb re-analysed the reads in MiXCR, keeping a single row per CDR3 protein. There are hundreds of thousands of distinct CDR3 sequences in the sample; 25% to 35% occur only once, and roughly 15% lies in the top ten. This record belongs to a study of T cell repertoires in cytomegalovirus infection. Overall study: CMV infection together with matching HLA type was indicated by public TCR beta signatures. Study results and limitations: CMV-specific HLA-C-restricted TCR beta clonotypes dominated the ex vivo response.

This CDR3 spans 15 amino acids. Germline lookup yields CDR1 LGHNT and CDR2 FRNRAP. Germline trimming cut 6 bases from V and 7 bases from J; bases unmatched to any gene: 9. This specimen consisted of cultured PBMCs, obtained from culture after CMV antigen stimulation. This clonotype was obtained from a human donor in good health (CMV status not recorded). Some clones in this sample may be carry-over from other donors' samples. V gene TRBV12-5 combines with J gene TRBJ2-1; 10 nucleotides align to TRBD2. DNA for the CDR3: TGTGCTAGTGGCACGAGCGGGAGGGCCCCGAATGAGCAGTTCTTC. This codes for CASGTSGRAPNEQFF.